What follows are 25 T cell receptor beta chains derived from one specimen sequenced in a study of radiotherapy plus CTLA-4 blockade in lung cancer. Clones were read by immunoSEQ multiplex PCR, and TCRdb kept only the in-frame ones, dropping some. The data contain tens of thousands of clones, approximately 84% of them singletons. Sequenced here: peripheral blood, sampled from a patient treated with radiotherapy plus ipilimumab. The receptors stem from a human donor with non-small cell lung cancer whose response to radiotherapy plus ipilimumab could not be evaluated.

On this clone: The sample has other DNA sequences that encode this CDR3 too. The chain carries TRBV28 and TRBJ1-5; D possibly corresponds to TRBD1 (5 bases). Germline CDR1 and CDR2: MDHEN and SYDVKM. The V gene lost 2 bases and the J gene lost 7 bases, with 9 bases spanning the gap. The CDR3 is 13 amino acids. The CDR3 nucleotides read TGTGCCAGCAGTTTACAGCAGGGACAGCCCCAGCATTTT. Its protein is CASSLQQGQPQHF.

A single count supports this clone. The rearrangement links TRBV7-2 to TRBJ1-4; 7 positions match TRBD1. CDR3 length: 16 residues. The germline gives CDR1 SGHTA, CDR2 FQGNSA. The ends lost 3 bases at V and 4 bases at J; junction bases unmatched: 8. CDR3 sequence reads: CASSLGQSILNEKLFF. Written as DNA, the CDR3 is TGTGCCAGCAGCTTGGGACAGTCTATCCTTAATGAAAAACTGTTTTTT. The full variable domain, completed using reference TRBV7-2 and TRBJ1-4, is GAGVSQSPSNKVTEKGKDVELRCDPISGHTALYWYRQSLGQGLEFLIYFQGNSAPDKSGLPSDRFSAERTGGSVSTLTIQRTQQEDSAVYLCASSLGQSILNEKLFFGSGTQLSVL.

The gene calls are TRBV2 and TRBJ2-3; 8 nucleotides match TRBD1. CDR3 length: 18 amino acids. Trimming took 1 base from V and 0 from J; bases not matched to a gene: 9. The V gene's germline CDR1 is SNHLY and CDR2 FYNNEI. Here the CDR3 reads CASSEVTTGDPSTDTQYF. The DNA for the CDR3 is TGTGCCAGCAGTGAAGTGACGACAGGGGACCCTAGCACAGATACGCAGTATTTT. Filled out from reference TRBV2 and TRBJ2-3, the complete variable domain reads EPEVTQTPSHQVTQMGQEVILRCVPISNHLYFYWYRQILGQKVEFLVSFYNNEISEKSEIFDDQFSVERPDGSNFTLKIRSTKLEDSAMYFCASSEVTTGDPSTDTQYFGPGTRLTVL.

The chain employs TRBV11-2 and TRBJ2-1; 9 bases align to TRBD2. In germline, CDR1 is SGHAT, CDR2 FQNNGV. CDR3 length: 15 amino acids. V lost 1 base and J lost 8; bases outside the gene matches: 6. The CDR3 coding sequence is TGTGCCAGCAGCTTAGGTAGTAGCGGGAGCCATGAGCAGTTCTTC. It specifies CASSLGSSGSHEQFF. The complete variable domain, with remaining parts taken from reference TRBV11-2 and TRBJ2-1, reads EAGVAQSPRYKIIEKRQSVAFWCNPISGHATLYWYQQILGQGPKLLIQFQNNGVVDDSQLPKDRFSAERLKGVDSTLKIQPAKLEDSAVYLCASSLGSSGSHEQFFGPGTRLTVL.

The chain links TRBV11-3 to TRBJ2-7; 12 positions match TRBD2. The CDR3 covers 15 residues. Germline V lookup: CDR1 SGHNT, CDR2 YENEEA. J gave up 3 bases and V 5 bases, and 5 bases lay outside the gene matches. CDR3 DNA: TGTGCCAGCAGCCCAGGACTAGCGGGACTCTACGAGCAGTACTTC. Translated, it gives CASSPGLAGLYEQYF.

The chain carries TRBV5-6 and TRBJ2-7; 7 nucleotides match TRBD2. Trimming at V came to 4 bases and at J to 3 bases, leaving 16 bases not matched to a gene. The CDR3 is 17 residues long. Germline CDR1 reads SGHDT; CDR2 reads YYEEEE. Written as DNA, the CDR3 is TGTGCCAGCAGCGAGGACGTGGGGGGGACGACATTCTACGAGCAGTACTTC. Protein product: CASSEDVGGTTFYEQYF. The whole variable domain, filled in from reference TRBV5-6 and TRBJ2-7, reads DAGVTQSPTHLIKTRGQQVTLRCSPKSGHDTVSWYQQALGQGPQFIFQYYEEEERQRGNFPDRFSGHQFPNYSSELNVNALLLGDSALYLCASSEDVGGTTFYEQYFGPGTRLTVT.

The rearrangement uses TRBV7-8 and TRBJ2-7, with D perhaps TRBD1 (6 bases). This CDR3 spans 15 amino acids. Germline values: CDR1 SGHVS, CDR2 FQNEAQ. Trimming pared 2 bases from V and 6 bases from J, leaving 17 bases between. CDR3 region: CASSLLVQGESEQYF. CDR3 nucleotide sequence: TGTGCCAGCAGCTTATTGGTACAGGGTGAGAGCGAGCAGTACTTC.

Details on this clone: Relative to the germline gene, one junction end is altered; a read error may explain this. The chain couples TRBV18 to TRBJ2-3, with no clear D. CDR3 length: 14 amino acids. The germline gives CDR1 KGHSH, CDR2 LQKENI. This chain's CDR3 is CASSPLMSTDTQYF. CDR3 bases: TGTGCCAGCTCTCCACTCATGAGCACAGATACGCAGTATTTT.

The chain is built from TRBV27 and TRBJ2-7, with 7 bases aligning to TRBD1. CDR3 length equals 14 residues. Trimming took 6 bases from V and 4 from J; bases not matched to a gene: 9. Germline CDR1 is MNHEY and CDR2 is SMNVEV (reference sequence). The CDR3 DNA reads TGTGCCAGCAGATCGACAGGGTCCGCTTACGAGCAGTACTTC. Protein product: CASRSTGSAYEQYF.

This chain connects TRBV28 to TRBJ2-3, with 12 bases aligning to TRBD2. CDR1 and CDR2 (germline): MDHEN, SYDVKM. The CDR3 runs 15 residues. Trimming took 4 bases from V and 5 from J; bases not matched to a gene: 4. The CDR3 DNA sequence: TGTGCCAGCAGTTCCCAGGGACTAGCGGGAGATACGCAGTATTTT. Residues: CASSSQGLAGDTQYF. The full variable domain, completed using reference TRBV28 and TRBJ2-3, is DVKVTQSSRYLVKRTGEKVFLECVQDMDHENMFWYRQDPGLGLRLIYFSYDVKMKEKGDIPEGYSVSREKKERFSLILESASTNQTSMYLCASSSQGLAGDTQYFGPGTRLTVL.

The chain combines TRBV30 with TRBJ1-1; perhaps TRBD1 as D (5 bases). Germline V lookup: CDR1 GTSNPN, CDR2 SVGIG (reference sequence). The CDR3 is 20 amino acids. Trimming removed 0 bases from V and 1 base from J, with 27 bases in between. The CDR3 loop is CAWSVFTGDFGKNPNTEAFF. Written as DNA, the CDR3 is TGTGCCTGGAGTGTTTTCACTGGGGACTTCGGAAAAAACCCGAACACTGAAGCTTTCTTT. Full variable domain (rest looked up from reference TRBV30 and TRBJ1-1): SQTIHQWPATLVQPVGSPLSLECTVEGTSNPNLYWYRQAAGRGLQLLFYSVGIGQISSEVPQNLSASRPQDRQFILSSKKLLLSDSGFYLCAWSVFTGDFGKNPNTEAFFGQGTRLTVV.

The CDR3 loop is CASSSQGGAGYTF. CDR3 sequence (DNA): TGCGCCAGCAGCTCACAAGGGGGGGCCGGCTACACCTTC. The genes are TRBV5-1 and TRBJ1-2, with D perhaps matching TRBD1 (6 bases). This CDR3 comprises 13 residues. CDR1 is SGHRS and CDR2 is YFSETQ in the germline V gene. V was cut by 3 bases and J by 8 bases, with 14 bases left in between.

Here the CDR3 reads CATSAGGFNEQYF. The CDR3 DNA sequence: TGTGCCACCTCCGCTGGCGGTTTCAACGAGCAGTACTTC. The chain has TRBV28 and TRBJ2-7; D uncertain. Germline-derived CDR1 and CDR2 are MDHEN and SYDVKM. This CDR3 has 13 amino acids. The V end was cut by 10 bases, the J end by 5 bases, with 18 bases between.

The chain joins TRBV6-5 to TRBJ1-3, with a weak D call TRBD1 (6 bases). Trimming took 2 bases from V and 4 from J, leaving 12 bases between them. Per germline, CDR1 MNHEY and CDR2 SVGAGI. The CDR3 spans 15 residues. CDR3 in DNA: TGTGCCAGCAGTTACCCGAGTGGGGGCGGAAACACCATATATTTT. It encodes CASSYPSGGGNTIYF.

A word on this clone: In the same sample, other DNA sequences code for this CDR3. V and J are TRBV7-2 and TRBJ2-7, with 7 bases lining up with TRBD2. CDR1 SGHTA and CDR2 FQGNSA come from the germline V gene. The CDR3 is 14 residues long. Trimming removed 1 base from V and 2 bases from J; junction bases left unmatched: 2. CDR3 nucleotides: TGTGCCAGCAGCTTAGGACTAGCAGCCTACGAGCAGTACTTC. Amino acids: CASSLGLAAYEQYF. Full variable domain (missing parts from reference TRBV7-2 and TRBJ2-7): GAGVSQSPSNKVTEKGKDVELRCDPISGHTALYWYRQSLGQGLEFLIYFQGNSAPDKSGLPSDRFSAERTGGSVSTLTIQRTQQEDSAVYLCASSLGLAAYEQYFGPGTRLTVT.

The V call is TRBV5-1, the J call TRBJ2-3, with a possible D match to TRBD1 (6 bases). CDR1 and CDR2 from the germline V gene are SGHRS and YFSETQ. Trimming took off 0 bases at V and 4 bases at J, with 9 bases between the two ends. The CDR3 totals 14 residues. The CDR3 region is CASSLDRAADTQYF. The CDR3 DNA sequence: TGCGCCAGCAGCTTGGACAGGGCCGCAGATACGCAGTATTTT.

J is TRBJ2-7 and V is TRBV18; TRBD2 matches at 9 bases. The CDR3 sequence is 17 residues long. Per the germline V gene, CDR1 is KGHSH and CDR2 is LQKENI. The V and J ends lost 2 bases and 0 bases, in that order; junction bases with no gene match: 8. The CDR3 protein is CASSPSSGEGLSYEQYF. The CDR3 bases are TGTGCCAGCTCACCATCTAGCGGGGAGGGACTCTCCTACGAGCAGTACTTC.

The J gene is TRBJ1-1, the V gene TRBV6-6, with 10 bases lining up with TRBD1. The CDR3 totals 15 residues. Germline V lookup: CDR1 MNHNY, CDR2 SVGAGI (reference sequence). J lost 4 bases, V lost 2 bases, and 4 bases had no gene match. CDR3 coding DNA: TGTGCCAGCAGTTACCCGGGACAGGGGAGCACTGAAGCTTTCTTT. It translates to CASSYPGQGSTEAFF.

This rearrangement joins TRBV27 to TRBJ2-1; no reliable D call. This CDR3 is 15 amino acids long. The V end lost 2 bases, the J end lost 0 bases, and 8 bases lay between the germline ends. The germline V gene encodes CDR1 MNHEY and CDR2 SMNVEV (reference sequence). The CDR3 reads CASSLRGSSYNEQFF. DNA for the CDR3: TGTGCCAGCAGTTTAAGAGGTAGCTCCTACAATGAGCAGTTCTTC.

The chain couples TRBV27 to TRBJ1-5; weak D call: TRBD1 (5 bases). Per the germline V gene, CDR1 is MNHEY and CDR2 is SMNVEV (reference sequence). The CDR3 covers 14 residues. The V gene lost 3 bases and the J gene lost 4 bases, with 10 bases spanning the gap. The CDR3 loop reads CASSLAGPNQPQHF. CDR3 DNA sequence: TGTGCCAGCAGTTTGGCGGGGCCTAATCAGCCCCAGCATTTT.

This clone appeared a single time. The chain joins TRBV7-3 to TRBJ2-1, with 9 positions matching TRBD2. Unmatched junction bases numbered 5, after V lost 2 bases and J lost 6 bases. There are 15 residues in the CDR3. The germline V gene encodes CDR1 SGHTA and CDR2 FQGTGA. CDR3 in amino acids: CASSLSGTSRNEQFF. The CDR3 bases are TGTGCCAGCAGCTTATCCGGGACTAGCCGCAATGAGCAGTTCTTC.

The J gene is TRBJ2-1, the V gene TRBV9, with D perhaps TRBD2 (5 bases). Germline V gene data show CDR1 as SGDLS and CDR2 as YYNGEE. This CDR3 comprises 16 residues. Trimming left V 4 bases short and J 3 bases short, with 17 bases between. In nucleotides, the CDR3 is TGTGCCAGCAGCCCCGGACTGGCTGGGGACTACAATGAGCAGTTCTTC. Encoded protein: CASSPGLAGDYNEQFF.

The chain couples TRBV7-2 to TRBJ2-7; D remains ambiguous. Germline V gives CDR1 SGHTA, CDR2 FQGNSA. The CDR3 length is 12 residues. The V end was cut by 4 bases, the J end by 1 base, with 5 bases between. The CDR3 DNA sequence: TGTGCCAGCAGCTCTTTGTCCTACGAGCAGTACTTC. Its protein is CASSSLSYEQYF.

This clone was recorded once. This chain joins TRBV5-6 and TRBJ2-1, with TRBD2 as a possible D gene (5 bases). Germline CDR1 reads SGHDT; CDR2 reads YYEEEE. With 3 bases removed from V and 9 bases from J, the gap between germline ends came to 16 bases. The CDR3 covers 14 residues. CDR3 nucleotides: TGTGCCAGCAGCTCAGATCGCCGGGGTAGTGAGCAGTTCTTC. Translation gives CASSSDRRGSEQFF.

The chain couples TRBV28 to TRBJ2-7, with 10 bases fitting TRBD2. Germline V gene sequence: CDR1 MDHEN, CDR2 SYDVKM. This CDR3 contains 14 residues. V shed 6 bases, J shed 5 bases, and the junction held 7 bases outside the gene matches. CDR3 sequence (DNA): TGTGCCAGCAGCATTAGCGGGAGGACCCACGAGCAGTACTTC. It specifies CASSISGRTHEQYF.